Below, one TCR beta chain is given with its context. Its target is unknown. Unique molecular identifiers were attached to individual cDNA molecules during library preparation. In the original workflow: TCR counts had a median of about 92,000 per sample and spanned roughly 23,224 to 750,000. TCRdb ran MiXCR on the RACE reads and lists one entry per CDR3 protein. These V and J calls derive from TCRdb rather than the authors' analysis. The sample lists about 77,000 distinct CDR3 sequences; around 9.4% were seen once. This specimen comes from a study of human T cells and chemical hapten exposure. Broader study findings: TCRs exceeding a frequency of 1 in 1000 stayed unchanged under DPC sensitization.

Noted time point: healthy volunteer bleed at 6 weeks. The total RNA was obtained from whole blood that was not fractionated. The CDR3 is 14 residues long. The V and J ends lost 7 bases and 2 bases, in that order; junction bases with no gene match: 4. Sequencing was done on a sample of whole blood. The genes are TRBV12-3 or TRBV12-4 and TRBJ2-3; 9 nucleotides agree with TRBD2. The source is a female donor in good health. Some clones in this sample may be carry-over from other donors' samples. The CDR3 loop reads CASNIAGVTDTQYF. In nucleotides, the CDR3 is TGTGCCAGCAATATAGCGGGGGTCACAGATACGCAGTATTTT.